This T cell receptor (beta chain) emerged from a study of blood T cell repertoires in COVID-19. On the study more broadly: Material from acute and convalescent COVID-19 was sourced from the United States, Italy and Spain. In each case, the material was cDNA or gDNA derived from T cells, B-cell-depleted T cells, or PBMCs.

V lost 7 bases and J 10 bases, leaving 13 bases between the germline ends. The CDR3 contains 11 residues. Assignment of participants to cohorts was predicated upon participant-reported clinical history. In the authors' methods: Reference gene primer amplification gave estimated nucleated cell counts. The assay was immunoSEQ multiplex PCR, and TCRdb's table has in-frame clones only and misses some. The DNA gave D and trimming, while V, J and clone size come from that table. The table shows 150,000 to 200,000 clones, with roughly nine tenths occurring only once. The sample consisted of PBMCs or T cells enriched from blood (not recorded which). The TCR originated in a woman between 40 and 50 years old with acute COVID-19. This chain uses TRBV12-3 or TRBV12-4 with TRBJ1-2; a weak D match, TRBD1 (5 bases). Here the CDR3 DNA reads TGTGCCAGCACCCGCGCGGGGCTCTACACCTTC. Translating gives CASTRAGLYTF.